This note documents a single T cell receptor beta chain sequence. Molecular barcoding with unique molecular identifiers was used for the TCRbeta library. TCRdb passed the PCR reads through MiXCR, listing each CDR3 protein once. Found here are 250,000 to 300,000 distinct CDR3 sequences, approximately 9.6% of them singletons; the top ten hold 9.5% to 13%. This record belongs to a study of T-cell reconstitution after alpha-beta-depleted transplantation in children. There are 16 residues in the CDR3. With 2 bases clipped from V and 6 bases from J, the junction kept 6 bases outside the gene matches. The clonotype originates from a human donor who donated a stem cell graft to a child with SCID. The chain is built from TRBV12-3 or TRBV12-4 and TRBJ1-5; 11 bases align to TRBD1. Sequenced here: PBMCs from the stem cell graft donor, sampled from the stem cell graft. CDR3 amino acids: CASSLPGQGVIQPQHF. For the CDR3, the DNA is TGTGCCAGCAGTTTACCGGGACAGGGGGTAATTCAGCCCCAGCATTTT.